These 11 T cell receptor beta chains originate from one sample sequenced in a study of blood T cell repertoires in COVID-19. TCRdb's table, derived via immunoSEQ multiplex PCR, lists solely in-frame clones and lacks some. The table lists about 210,000 clones, about 83% of them singletons. Sequencing was carried out using peripheral blood. The origin of the receptors is a man aged 50-60 years with active or convalescent COVID-19.

The CDR3 sequence: CASSEWDRVNGYTF. CDR3 nucleotides: TGTGCCAGCAGTGAGTGGGACAGGGTGAATGGCTACACCTTC. The genes are TRBV25-1 and TRBJ1-2, with 9 bases aligning to TRBD1. The germline V gene has CDR1 MGHDK and CDR2 SYGVNS. V lost 3 bases to trimming and J lost 6 bases; unmatched junction nucleotides: 5. This CDR3 is built from 14 residues.

The J gene is TRBJ2-3, the V gene TRBV2, with 9 bases identical to TRBD2. CDR3 size: 16 residues. The V gene's germline CDR1 is SNHLY and CDR2 FYNNEI. The junction had 11 bases not matched to a gene; V was cut back by 6 bases and J by 4 bases. As DNA, the CDR3 is TGTGCCAGCAGCGGAGGGGCGGGGGGGCCCCCAGATACGCAGTATTTT. Encoded protein: CASSGGAGGPPDTQYF.

Here the CDR3 reads CASSLGGQGSTDTQYF. CDR3 DNA sequence: TGTGCCAGCAGCTTAGGTGGACAGGGAAGCACAGATACGCAGTATTTT. The chain joins TRBV11-2 to TRBJ2-3, with 8 bases matching TRBD1. CDR3 length equals 16 residues. CDR1 SGHAT and CDR2 FQNNGV come from the germline V gene. The V gene end was trimmed by 1 base and the J gene end by 0 bases; junction bases not matched to a gene: 3.

The rearrangement joins TRBV5-4 to TRBJ2-3; D perhaps matches TRBD2 (6 bases). With 3 bases removed from V and 9 bases from J, the gap between germline ends came to 14 bases. In germline, CDR1 is SGHNT, CDR2 YYREEE (reference sequence). The CDR3 length is 13 residues. CDR3 in amino acids: CASSSPGGETQYF. The DNA of the CDR3 is TGTGCCAGCAGCTCGCCGGGCGGGGAGACGCAGTATTTT.

This chain links TRBV5-8 with TRBJ1-5, with D unresolved. Trimming left V 2 bases short and J 0 bases short, with 9 bases between. CDR3 length: 15 residues. CDR1 is SGHTS, CDR2 YDEGEE, per germline. The CDR3 DNA follows: TGTGCCAGCAGCTTACAGATAGATAGCAATCAGCCCCAGCATTTT. Translating it yields CASSLQIDSNQPQHF.

The V gene is TRBV6-1, the J gene TRBJ2-1, with D possibly matching TRBD2 (6 bases). CDR1 and CDR2 from the germline V gene are MNHNS and SASEGT. Trimming left V 3 bases short and J 10 bases short, with 16 bases between. The CDR3 loop spans 14 amino acids. The CDR3 spells CASSERDLKREQFF. In DNA, the CDR3 is TGTGCCAGCAGTGAGCGGGACCTTAAACGAGAGCAGTTCTTC.

The rearrangement links TRBV7-2 to TRBJ1-2; 9 nucleotides line up with TRBD1. Germline V CDR1 and CDR2: SGHTA, FQGNSA. The CDR3 length is 16 residues. Losses at the gene ends were 5 bases for V and 2 bases for J; bases not matched to a gene: 9. CDR3 DNA: TGTGCCAGCAGCCCGCCGGGACAGGGCTGGAACTATGGCTACACCTTC. Translated: CASSPPGQGWNYGYTF. Complete variable domain (other parts from reference TRBV7-2 and TRBJ1-2): GAGVSQSPSNKVTEKGKDVELRCDPISGHTALYWYRQSLGQGLEFLIYFQGNSAPDKSGLPSDRFSAERTGGSVSTLTIQRTQQEDSAVYLCASSPPGQGWNYGYTFGSGTRLTVV.

The V call is TRBV5-6, the J call TRBJ2-7; TRBD1 matches 11 bases. The CDR3 runs to 16 residues. Trimming took 3 bases from V and 2 from J; bases not matched to a gene: 7. Looked up from germline, CDR1 is SGHDT and CDR2 is YYEEEE. This chain's CDR3 is CASSSKDRGQPYEQYF. The CDR3 DNA reads TGTGCCAGCAGCTCAAAGGACAGGGGGCAACCCTACGAGCAGTACTTC.

Concerning this clone itself: An end of the junction does not agree with germline; a read error may underlie this. The chain combines TRBV9 with TRBJ1-2; TRBD1 is a possible D gene (6 bases). Germline V gene lookup returns CDR1 SGDLS and CDR2 YYNGEE. The CDR3 is made up of 14 amino acids. CDR3 residues: CARSTTGGAGGYTF. CDR3 coding DNA: TGTGCCCGCAGCACCACGGGGGGGGCGGGAGGCTACACCTTC.

CDR3 sequence: CASSKDYMKYNEQFF. Written as DNA, the CDR3 is TGTGCCAGCAGTAAAGACTATATGAAGTACAATGAGCAGTTCTTC. This chain links TRBV2 with TRBJ2-1; D might be TRBD2 (5 bases). This CDR3 contains 15 residues. Between the trimmed V and J ends, which lost 5 bases and 4 bases, there was a span of 15 bases. The germline CDR1 and CDR2 sequences are SNHLY and FYNNEI.

The count of this clone is one. The J gene is TRBJ2-3, the V gene TRBV3-1 (or the pseudogene TRBV3-2); 9 nucleotides align to TRBD2. The ends lost 2 bases at V and 4 bases at J; junction bases unmatched: 10. The CDR3 is 17 residues long. Germline-derived CDR1 and CDR2 are LGHDT and YNNKEL (reference sequence). The CDR3 DNA reads as TGTGCCAGCAGCCAAATGATTAGCGGGAGAAGTTCAGATACGCAGTATTTT. Protein: CASSQMISGRSSDTQYF.